This T cell receptor beta chain is drawn from a study of blood T cell repertoires in COVID-19. For the study at large: COVID-19 samples, acute and convalescent, were from the United States, Italy and Spain.

V shed 2 bases and J shed 2 bases, with 9 bases lying between them. Germline assignment: CDR1 MNHEY and CDR2 SVGAGI. CDR3 length equals 14 residues. This clone was observed a few times. Sequencing used immunoSEQ multiplex PCR; TCRdb keeps in-frame clones, though not all of them. Altogether some 350,000 clones are present, approximately 87% being singletons, with the ten largest covering approximately 5%. The specimen sequenced was PBMCs or T cells enriched from blood (not recorded which). This chain uses TRBV6-5 with TRBJ1-1; D perhaps matches TRBD1 (5 bases). This TCR was sampled from a woman aged 25 to 39 who had recovered from COVID-19. The DNA of the CDR3 is TGTGCCAGCAGTTACACCGGGGGAAACACTGAAGCTTTCTTT. Its translation is CASSYTGGNTEAFF.